Reported below is one TCR beta chain. This sample stems from a study of blood T cell repertoires in COVID-19. Study-level information: COVID-19 samples from acute and convalescent phases originated in the United States, Italy and Spain. Sample material is recorded as cDNA or gDNA derived from T cells, B-cell-depleted T cells, or PBMCs.

CDR1 and CDR2 from the germline V gene are LNHDA and SQIVND (reference sequence). Trimming cost V 3 bases and J 4 bases, with 13 bases left between them. This CDR3 comprises 15 residues. Here immunoSEQ multiplex PCR was the method, and the copy in TCRdb shows in-frame clones only, minus some. Among some 42,000 clones listed, around 90% were seen once. This clonotype originated in a human donor in a cohort sampled during active COVID-19. The sequenced sample consisted of peripheral blood. This sequence joins TRBV19 and TRBJ1-5; D is unresolved. CDR3 protein: CASSIGGSTNQPQHF. Here the CDR3 DNA reads TGTGCCAGTAGTATTGGAGGCAGTACGAATCAGCCCCAGCATTTT.